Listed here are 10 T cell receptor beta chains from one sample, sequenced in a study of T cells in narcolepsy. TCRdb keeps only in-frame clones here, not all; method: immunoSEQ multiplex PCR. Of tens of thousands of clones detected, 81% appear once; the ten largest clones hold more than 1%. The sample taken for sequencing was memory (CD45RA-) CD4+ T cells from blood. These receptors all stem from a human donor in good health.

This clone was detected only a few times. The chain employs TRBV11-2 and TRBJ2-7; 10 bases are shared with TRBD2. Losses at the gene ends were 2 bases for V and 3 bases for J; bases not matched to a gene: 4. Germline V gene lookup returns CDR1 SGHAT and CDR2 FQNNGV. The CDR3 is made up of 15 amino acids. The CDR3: CASSLLAGDLYEQYF. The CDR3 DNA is TGTGCCAGCAGCTTACTAGCGGGGGACCTCTACGAGCAGTACTTC.

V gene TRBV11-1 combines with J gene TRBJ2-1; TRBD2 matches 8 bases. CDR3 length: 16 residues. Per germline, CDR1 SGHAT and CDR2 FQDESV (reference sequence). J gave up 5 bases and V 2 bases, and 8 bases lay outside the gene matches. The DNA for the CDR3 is TGTGCCAGCAGCTTATTTATTAGCGGGGCCAACAATGAGCAGTTCTTC. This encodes CASSLFISGANNEQFF.

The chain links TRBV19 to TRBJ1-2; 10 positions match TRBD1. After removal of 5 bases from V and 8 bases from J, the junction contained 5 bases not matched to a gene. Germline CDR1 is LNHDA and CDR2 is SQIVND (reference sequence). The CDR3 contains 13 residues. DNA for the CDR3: TGTGCCAGTAGTTCGACAGGGGGCGGAGGCTACACCTTC. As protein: CASSSTGGGGYTF.

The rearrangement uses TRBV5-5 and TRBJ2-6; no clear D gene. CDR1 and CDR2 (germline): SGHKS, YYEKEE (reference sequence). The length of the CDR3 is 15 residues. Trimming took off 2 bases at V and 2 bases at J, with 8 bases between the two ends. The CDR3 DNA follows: TGTGCCAGCAGCTTTTCCTCAACTGGGGCCAACGTCCTGACTTTC. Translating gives CASSFSSTGANVLTF.

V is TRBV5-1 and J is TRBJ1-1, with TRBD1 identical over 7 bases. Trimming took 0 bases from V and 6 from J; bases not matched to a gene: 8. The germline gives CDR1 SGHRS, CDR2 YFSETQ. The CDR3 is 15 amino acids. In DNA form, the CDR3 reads TGCGCCAGCAGCTTGGCCGGAGGACAGGCAGCTGAAGCTTTCTTT. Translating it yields CASSLAGGQAAEAFF.

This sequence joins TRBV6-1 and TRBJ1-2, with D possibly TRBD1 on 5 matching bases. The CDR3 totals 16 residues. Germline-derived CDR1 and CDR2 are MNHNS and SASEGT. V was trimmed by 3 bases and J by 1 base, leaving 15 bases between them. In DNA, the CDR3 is TGTGCCAGCAGTGACTTGGGACGGGAAGGTAACTATGGCTACACCTTC. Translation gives CASSDLGREGNYGYTF.

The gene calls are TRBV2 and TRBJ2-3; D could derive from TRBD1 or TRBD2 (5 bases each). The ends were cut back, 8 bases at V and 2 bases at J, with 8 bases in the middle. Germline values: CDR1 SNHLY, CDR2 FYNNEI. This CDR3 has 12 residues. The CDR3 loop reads CASGTLTDTQYF. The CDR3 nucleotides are TGTGCCAGCGGGACCCTCACAGATACGCAGTATTTT.

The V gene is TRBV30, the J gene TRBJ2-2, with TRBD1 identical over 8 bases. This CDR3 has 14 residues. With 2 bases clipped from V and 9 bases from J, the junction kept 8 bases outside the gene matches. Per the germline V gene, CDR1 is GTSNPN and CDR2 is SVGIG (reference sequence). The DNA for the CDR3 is TGTGCCTGGAGTACGCCAGGGGGCCTTCGGGAGCTGTTTTTT. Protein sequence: CAWSTPGGLRELFF.

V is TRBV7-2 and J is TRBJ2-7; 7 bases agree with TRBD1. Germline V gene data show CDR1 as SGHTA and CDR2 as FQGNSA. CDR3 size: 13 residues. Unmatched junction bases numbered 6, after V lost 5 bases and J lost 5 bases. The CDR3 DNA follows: TGTGCCAGCAGCCAACAGGGGTCCCACGAGCAGTACTTC. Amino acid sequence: CASSQQGSHEQYF. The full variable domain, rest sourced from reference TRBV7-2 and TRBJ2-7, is GAGVSQSPSNKVTEKGKDVELRCDPISGHTALYWYRQSLGQGLEFLIYFQGNSAPDKSGLPSDRFSAERTGGSVSTLTIQRTQQEDSAVYLCASSQQGSHEQYFGPGTRLTVT.

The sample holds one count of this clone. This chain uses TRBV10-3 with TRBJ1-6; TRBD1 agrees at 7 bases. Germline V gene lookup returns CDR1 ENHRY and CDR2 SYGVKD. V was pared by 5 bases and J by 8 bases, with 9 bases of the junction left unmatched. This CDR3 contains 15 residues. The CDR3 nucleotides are TGTGCCATCAGTAGTTCGGTGGGGACAGATTCACCCCTCCACTTT. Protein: CAISSSVGTDSPLHF.